The next 14 T cell receptor beta chains were all read from a single sample in a study of shared clonotypes between healthy human individuals. The repertoire was sequenced with immunoSEQ multiplex PCR; TCRdb's copy has only in-frame clones and lacks some. The profile covers about 2.4 million clones, with 85% to 95% appearing a single time and over 0.12% taken by the ten largest. The sample consisted of naive CD4+ T cells sorted from blood. Specified subset: CD45RA+ positively selected. The receptors were gathered from a man between 18 and 35 years old in good health.

This clone was detected only once. The chain employs TRBV4-1 and TRBJ2-5; D remains ambiguous. The CDR3 is made up of 14 amino acids. Germline values: CDR1 MGHRA, CDR2 YSYEKL. V was cut by 1 base and J by 1 base, with 7 bases left in between. The CDR3: CASSQGQLQETQYF. As DNA, the CDR3 is TGCGCCAGCAGCCAAGGGCAGCTCCAAGAGACCCAGTACTTC.

The chain has TRBV19 and TRBJ2-7, with D perhaps matching TRBD1 (6 bases). The V and J ends lost 4 bases and 7 bases respectively, with 8 bases between them. Germline lookup yields CDR1 LNHDA and CDR2 SQIVND (reference sequence). CDR3 length: 11 amino acids. CDR3 sequence reads: CASSNTGEQYF. Here the CDR3 DNA reads TGTGCCAGTAGTAATACAGGGGAGCAGTACTTC.

The V gene is TRBV19, the J gene TRBJ2-2; 12 bases map to TRBD2. V trimming: 7 bases; J trimming: 2 bases; junction bases outside the gene matches: 5. Germline V lookup: CDR1 LNHDA, CDR2 SQIVND (reference sequence). This CDR3 comprises 16 residues. The CDR3 DNA reads as TGTGCCAGTAATAAACTAGCGGGGGGAAACACCGGGGAGCTGTTTTTT. Encoded protein: CASNKLAGGNTGELFF.

This clone showed up just once. V usage is TRBV11-2 and J usage is TRBJ2-1; 9 nucleotides match TRBD1. The CDR3 sequence is 17 residues long. Losses at the gene ends were 3 bases for V and 0 bases for J; bases not matched to a gene: 6. The germline gives CDR1 SGHAT, CDR2 FQNNGV. CDR3 DNA: TGTGCCAGCAGCTTGACAGGGGGGAAGGACTCCTACAATGAGCAGTTCTTC. Protein: CASSLTGGKDSYNEQFF.

V usage is TRBV2 and J usage is TRBJ1-3; the match to TRBD1 covers 9 bases. CDR3 length: 14 amino acids. V dropped 9 bases and J dropped 4; count of bases not matched to a gene: 7. Germline-derived CDR1 and CDR2 are SNHLY and FYNNEI. The CDR3, as DNA: TGTGCCAGACAGGGGGCGCAGGGCGGAAACACCATATATTTT. This codes for CARQGAQGGNTIYF. Variable domain in full (rest from reference TRBV2 and TRBJ1-3): EPEVTQTPSHQVTQMGQEVILRCVPISNHLYFYWYRQILGQKVEFLVSFYNNEISEKSEIFDDQFSVERPDGSNFTLKIRSTKLEDSAMYFCARQGAQGGNTIYFGEGSWLTVV.

The genes are TRBV19 and TRBJ1-1, with D possibly matching TRBD1 (5 bases). V lost 7 bases and J 1 base, leaving 10 bases between the germline ends. CDR3 size: 13 residues. Germline V gives CDR1 LNHDA, CDR2 SQIVND (reference sequence). CDR3 region: CASTRTRNTEAFF. For the CDR3, the DNA is TGTGCCAGTACCAGGACACGGAACACTGAAGCTTTCTTT.

The chain uses TRBV10-1 and TRBJ2-5, with a weak D call TRBD1 (5 bases). Trimming took off 0 bases at V and 2 bases at J, with 16 bases between the two ends. CDR1 WNHNN and CDR2 SYGVQD come from the germline V gene (reference sequence). The CDR3 is made up of 17 amino acids. In nucleotides, the CDR3 is TGCGCCAGCAGTGAGTCAGTTTTGCAGGGCCTACAAGAGACCCAGTACTTC. Residues: CASSESVLQGLQETQYF.

The chain has TRBV6-5 and TRBJ1-1, with D maybe TRBD1 (6 bases). In germline, CDR1 is MNHEY, CDR2 SVGAGI. The CDR3 is made up of 15 amino acids. The V end was cut by 0 bases, the J end by 4 bases, with 12 bases between. CDR3 amino acids: CASSYSVQGSTEAFF. The CDR3 DNA reads TGTGCCAGCAGTTACTCAGTGCAGGGGAGCACTGAAGCTTTCTTT.

CDR3 sequence reads: CAWRLTVTEAFF. The CDR3 DNA reads as TGTGCCTGGAGATTGACAGTCACTGAAGCTTTCTTT. The chain employs TRBV30 and TRBJ1-1; D perhaps matches TRBD1 (5 bases). V was shortened by 3 bases and J by 4 bases, with 9 bases between the two germline ends. The CDR3 sequence is 12 residues long. Germline CDR1 and CDR2: GTSNPN and SVGIG (reference sequence).

This clone was counted between two and nine times. V gene TRBV2 combines with J gene TRBJ1-2, with 10 bases identical to TRBD1. CDR1 is SNHLY and CDR2 is FYNNEI in the germline V gene. Trimming removed 4 bases from V and 5 bases from J; junction bases left unmatched: 4. CDR3 length: 14 amino acids. This chain's CDR3 is CASSAPGQGYGYTF. The CDR3 coding sequence is TGTGCCAGCAGTGCACCGGGACAGGGGTATGGCTACACCTTC.

The V call is TRBV28, the J call TRBJ2-5; the match to TRBD2 covers 7 bases. J gave up 7 bases and V 9 bases, and 8 bases lay outside the gene matches. Per germline, CDR1 MDHEN and CDR2 SYDVKM. This CDR3 is 12 amino acids long. DNA of the CDR3: TGTGCCAGTTCGACTAGCTTCGGGACCCAGTACTTC. Protein: CASSTSFGTQYF.

The CDR3 DNA sequence: TGCGCCAGCAGCCAAGGAGGGACAGGGACTAATGAAAAACTGTTTTTT. Amino acids: CASSQGGTGTNEKLFF. The rearrangement links TRBV4-3 to TRBJ1-4; 9 nucleotides agree with TRBD1. Per germline, CDR1 LGHNA and CDR2 YSLEER. CDR3 length: 16 amino acids. Trimming took 1 base from V and 2 from J; bases not matched to a gene: 2.

The V call is TRBV5-6, the J call TRBJ2-7; no reliable D call. The V gene lost 3 bases and the J gene lost 2 bases, with 12 bases spanning the gap. The CDR3 loop spans 14 amino acids. Per the germline V gene, CDR1 is SGHDT and CDR2 is YYEEEE. The CDR3 loop reads CASSSAGGPYEQYF. In nucleotides, the CDR3 is TGTGCCAGCAGCTCCGCCGGCGGCCCCTACGAGCAGTACTTC.

The chain uses TRBV10-3 and TRBJ2-7; 7 nucleotides agree with TRBD2. This CDR3 comprises 16 residues. The ends lost 2 bases at V and 5 bases at J; junction bases unmatched: 12. Germline-derived CDR1 and CDR2 are ENHRY and SYGVKD. CDR3 bases: TGTGCCATCAGTGAGGGACTAGTAATGGGGTTGGACGAGCAGTACTTC. Amino acid sequence: CAISEGLVMGLDEQYF.